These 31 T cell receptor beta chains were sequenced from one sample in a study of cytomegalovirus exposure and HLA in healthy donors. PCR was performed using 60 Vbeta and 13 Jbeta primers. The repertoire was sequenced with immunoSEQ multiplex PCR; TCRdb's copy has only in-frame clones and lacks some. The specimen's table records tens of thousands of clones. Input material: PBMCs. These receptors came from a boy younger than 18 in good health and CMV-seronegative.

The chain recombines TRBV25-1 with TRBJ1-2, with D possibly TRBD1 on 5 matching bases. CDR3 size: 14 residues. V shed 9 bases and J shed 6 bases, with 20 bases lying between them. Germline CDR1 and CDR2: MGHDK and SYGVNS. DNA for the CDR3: TGTGCCAGTTCGCGGGGGGACTTTAGGGATGGCTACACCTTC. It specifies CASSRGDFRDGYTF.

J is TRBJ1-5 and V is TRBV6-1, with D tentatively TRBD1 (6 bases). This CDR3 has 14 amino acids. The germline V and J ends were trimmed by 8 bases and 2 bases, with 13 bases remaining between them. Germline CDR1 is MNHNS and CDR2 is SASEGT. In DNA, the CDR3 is TGTGCCAGCGCGACCTCAGGGGGCAATCAGCCCCAGCATTTT. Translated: CASATSGGNQPQHF.

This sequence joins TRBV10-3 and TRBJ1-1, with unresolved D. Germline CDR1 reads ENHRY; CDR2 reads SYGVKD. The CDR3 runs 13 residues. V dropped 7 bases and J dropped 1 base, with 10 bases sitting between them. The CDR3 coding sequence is TGTGCCATCAATCTTTCAGGGAACACTGAAGCTTTCTTT. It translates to CAINLSGNTEAFF.

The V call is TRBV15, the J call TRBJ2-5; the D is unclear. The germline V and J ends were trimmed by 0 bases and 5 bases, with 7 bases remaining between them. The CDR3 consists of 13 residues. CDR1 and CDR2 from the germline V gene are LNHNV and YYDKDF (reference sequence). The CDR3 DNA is TGTGCCACCAGCAGAGATTGGGCGGAGACCCAGTACTTC. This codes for CATSRDWAETQYF.

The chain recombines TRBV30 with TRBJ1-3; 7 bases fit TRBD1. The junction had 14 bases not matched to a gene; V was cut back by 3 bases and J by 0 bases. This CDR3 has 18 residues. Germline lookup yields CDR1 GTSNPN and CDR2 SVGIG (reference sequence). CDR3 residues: CAWRQGTAAFFSGNTIYF. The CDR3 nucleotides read TGTGCCTGGAGACAGGGGACAGCCGCTTTCTTCTCTGGAAACACCATATATTTT.

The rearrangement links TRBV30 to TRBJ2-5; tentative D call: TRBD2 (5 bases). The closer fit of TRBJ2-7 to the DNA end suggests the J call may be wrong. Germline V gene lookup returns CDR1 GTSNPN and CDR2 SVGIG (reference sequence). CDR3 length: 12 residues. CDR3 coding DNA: TGTGCCTGGGCCCGGGATTGGAGCGAGCAGTACTTC. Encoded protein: CAWARDWSEQYF.

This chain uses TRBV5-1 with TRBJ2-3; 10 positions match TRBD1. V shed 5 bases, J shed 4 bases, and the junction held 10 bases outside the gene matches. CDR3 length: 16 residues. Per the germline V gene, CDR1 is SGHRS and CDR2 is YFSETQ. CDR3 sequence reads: CASRFLGTGVPDTQYF. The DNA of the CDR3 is TGCGCCAGCAGGTTTTTAGGGACAGGGGTACCAGATACGCAGTATTTT.

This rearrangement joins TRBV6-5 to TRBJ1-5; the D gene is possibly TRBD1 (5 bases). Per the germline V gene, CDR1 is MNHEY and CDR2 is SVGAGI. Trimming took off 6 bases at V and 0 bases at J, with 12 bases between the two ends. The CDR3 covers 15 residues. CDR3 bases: TGTGCCAGCAGGGTTGACAGAAATAGCAATCAGCCCCAGCATTTT. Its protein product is CASRVDRNSNQPQHF.

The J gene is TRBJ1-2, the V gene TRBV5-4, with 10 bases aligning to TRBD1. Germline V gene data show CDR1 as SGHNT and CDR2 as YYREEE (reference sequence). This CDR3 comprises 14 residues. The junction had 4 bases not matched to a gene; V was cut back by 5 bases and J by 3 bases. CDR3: CASRTGTGDYGYTF. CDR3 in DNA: TGTGCCAGCAGGACCGGGACAGGGGACTATGGCTACACCTTC. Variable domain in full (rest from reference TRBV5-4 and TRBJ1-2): ETGVTQSPTHLIKTRGQQVTLRCSSQSGHNTVSWYQQALGQGPQFIFQYYREEENGRGNFPPRFSGLQFPNYSSELNVNALELDDSALYLCASRTGTGDYGYTFGSGTRLTVV.

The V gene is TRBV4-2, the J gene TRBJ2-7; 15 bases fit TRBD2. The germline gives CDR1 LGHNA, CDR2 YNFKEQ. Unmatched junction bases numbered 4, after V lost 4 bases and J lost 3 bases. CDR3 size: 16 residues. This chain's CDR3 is CASSPGLAGGYYEQYF. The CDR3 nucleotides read TGTGCCAGCAGCCCGGGACTAGCGGGAGGCTACTACGAGCAGTACTTC.

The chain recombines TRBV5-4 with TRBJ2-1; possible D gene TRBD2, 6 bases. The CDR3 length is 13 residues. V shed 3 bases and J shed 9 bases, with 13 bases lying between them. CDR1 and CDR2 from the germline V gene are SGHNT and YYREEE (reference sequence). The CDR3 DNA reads TGTGCCAGCAGCTATGGAGGGGCTAGTGAGCAGTTCTTC. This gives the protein CASSYGGASEQFF.

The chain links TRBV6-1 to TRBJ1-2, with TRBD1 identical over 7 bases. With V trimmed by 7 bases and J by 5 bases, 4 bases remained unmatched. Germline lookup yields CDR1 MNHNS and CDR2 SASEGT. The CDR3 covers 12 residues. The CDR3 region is CASMTGIYGYTF. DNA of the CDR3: TGTGCCAGCATGACAGGGATATATGGCTACACCTTC.

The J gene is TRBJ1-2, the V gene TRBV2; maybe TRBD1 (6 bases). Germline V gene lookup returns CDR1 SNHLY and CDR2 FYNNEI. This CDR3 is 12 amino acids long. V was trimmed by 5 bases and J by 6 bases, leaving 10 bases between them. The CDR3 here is CASSTGQNGYTF. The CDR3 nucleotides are TGTGCCAGCAGTACGGGACAAAATGGCTACACCTTC.

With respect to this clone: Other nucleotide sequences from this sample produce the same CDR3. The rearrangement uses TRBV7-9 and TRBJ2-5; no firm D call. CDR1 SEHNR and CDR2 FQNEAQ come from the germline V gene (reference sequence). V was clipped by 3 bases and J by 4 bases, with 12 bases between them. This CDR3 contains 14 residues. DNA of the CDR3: TGTGCCAGCAGCTTCTCCTCAAGTAGAGAGACCCAGTACTTC. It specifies CASSFSSSRETQYF.

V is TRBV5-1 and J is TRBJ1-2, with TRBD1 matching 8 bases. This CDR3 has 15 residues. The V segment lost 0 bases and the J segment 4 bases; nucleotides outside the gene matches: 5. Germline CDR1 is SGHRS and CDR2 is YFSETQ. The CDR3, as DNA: TGCGCCAGCAGCTTGGATCTCACAGGGGGCTATGGCTACACCTTC. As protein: CASSLDLTGGYGYTF. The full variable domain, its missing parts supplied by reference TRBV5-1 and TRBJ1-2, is KAGVTQTPRYLIKTRGQQVTLSCSPISGHRSVSWYQQTPGQGLQFLFEYFSETQRNKGNFPGRFSGRQFSNSRSEMNVSTLELGDSALYLCASSLDLTGGYGYTFGSGTRLTVV.

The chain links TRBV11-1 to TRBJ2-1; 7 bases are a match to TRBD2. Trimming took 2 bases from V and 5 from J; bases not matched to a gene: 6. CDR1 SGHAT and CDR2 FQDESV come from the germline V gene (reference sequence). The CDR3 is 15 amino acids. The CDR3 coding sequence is TGTGCCAGCAGCTTAAGGGAGGGCGCCAACAATGAGCAGTTCTTC. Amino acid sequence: CASSLREGANNEQFF.

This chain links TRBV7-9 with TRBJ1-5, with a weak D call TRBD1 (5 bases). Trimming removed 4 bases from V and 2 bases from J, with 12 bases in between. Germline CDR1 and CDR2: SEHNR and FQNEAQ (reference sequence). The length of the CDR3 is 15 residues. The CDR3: CASSSTGGGNQPQHF. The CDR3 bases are TGTGCCAGCAGCTCGACCGGGGGAGGCAATCAGCCCCAGCATTTT.

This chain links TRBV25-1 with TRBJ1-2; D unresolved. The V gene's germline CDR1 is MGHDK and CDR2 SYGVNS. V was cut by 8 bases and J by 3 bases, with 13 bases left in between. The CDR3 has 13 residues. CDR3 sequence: CASSVRGHYGYTF. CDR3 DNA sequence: TGTGCCAGCTCGGTCCGAGGCCACTATGGCTACACCTTC.

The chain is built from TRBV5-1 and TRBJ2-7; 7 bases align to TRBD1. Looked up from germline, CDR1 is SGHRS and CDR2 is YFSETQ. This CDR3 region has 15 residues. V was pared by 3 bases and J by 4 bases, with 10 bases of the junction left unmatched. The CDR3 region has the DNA TGCGCCAGCAGCTCGGAACCGGGACAGCGATACGAGCAGTACTTC. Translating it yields CASSSEPGQRYEQYF. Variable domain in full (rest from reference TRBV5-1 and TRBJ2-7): KAGVTQTPRYLIKTRGQQVTLSCSPISGHRSVSWYQQTPGQGLQFLFEYFSETQRNKGNFPGRFSGRQFSNSRSEMNVSTLELGDSALYLCASSSEPGQRYEQYFGPGTRLTVT.

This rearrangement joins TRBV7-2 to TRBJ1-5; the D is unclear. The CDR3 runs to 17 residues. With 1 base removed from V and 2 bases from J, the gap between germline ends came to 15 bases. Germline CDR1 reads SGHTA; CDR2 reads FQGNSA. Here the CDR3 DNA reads TGTGCCAGCAGCTTAGACGCGGGGTATAGGGGCAATCAGCCCCAGCATTTT. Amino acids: CASSLDAGYRGNQPQHF.

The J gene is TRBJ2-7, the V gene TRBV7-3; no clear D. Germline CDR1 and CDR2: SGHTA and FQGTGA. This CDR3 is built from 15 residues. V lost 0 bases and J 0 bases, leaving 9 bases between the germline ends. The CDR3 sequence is CASSLTIGSSYEQYF. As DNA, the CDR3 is TGTGCCAGCAGCTTAACGATTGGCAGCTCCTACGAGCAGTACTTC.

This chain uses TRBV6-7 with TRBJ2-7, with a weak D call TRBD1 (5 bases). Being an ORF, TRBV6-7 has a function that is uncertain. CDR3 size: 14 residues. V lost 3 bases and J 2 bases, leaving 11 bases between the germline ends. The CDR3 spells CASSYLTGTYEQYF. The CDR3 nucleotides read TGTGCCAGCAGTTATTTAACAGGCACCTACGAGCAGTACTTC.

The CDR3 DNA reads TGTGCCAGCAGCCAAGGAAGCACTAGCGGGAGAGAGACCCAGTACTTC. Its translation is CASSQGSTSGRETQYF. The chain joins TRBV14 to TRBJ2-5; 11 nucleotides match TRBD2. The J segment lost 4 bases and the V segment lost 1 base, leaving 5 bases of the junction unmatched. The length of the CDR3 is 16 residues. Germline loops: CDR1 SGHDN, CDR2 FVKESK.

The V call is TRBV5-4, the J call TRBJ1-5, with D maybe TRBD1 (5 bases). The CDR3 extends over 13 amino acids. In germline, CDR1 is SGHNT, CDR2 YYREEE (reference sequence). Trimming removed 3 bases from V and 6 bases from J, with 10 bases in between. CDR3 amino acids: CASSSGGSQPQHF. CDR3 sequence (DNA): TGTGCCAGCAGCTCCGGGGGGTCTCAGCCCCAGCATTTT.

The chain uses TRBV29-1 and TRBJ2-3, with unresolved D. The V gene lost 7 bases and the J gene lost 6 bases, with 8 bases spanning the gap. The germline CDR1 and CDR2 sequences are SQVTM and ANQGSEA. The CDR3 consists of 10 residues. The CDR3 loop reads CSARRDTQYF. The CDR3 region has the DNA TGCAGCGCCCGTCGGGATACGCAGTATTTT.

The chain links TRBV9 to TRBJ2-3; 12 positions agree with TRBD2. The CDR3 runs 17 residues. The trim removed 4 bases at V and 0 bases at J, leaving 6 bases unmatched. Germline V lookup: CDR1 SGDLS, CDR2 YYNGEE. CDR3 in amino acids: CASSPGLAGSSTDTQYF. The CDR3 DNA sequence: TGTGCCAGCAGCCCAGGACTAGCGGGGAGTAGCACAGATACGCAGTATTTT.

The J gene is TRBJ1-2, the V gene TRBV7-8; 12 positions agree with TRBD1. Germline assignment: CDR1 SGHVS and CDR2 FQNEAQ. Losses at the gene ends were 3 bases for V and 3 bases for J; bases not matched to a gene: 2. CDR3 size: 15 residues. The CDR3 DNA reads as TGTGCCAGCAGCTTCGGGACAGGGGGCGACTATGGCTACACCTTC. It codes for CASSFGTGGDYGYTF. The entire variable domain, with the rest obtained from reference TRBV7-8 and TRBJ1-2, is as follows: GAGVSQSPRYKVAKRGQDVALRCDPISGHVSLFWYQQALGQGPEFLTYFQNEAQLDKSGLPSDRFFAERPEGSVSTLKIQRTQQEDSAVYLCASSFGTGGDYGYTFGSGTRLTVV.

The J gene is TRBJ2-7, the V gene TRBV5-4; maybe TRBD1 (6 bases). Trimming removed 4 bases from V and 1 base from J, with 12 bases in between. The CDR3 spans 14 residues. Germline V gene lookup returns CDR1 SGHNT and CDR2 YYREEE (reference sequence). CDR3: CASSRQGTSYEQYF. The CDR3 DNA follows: TGTGCCAGCAGCCGGCAGGGGACATCCTACGAGCAGTACTTC.

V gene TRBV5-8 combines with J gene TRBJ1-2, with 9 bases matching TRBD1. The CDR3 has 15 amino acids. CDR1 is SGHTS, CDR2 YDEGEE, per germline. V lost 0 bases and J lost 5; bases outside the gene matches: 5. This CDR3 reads CASSLGDRAWYGYTF. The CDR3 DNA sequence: TGTGCCAGCAGCTTGGGGGACAGGGCGTGGTATGGCTACACCTTC.

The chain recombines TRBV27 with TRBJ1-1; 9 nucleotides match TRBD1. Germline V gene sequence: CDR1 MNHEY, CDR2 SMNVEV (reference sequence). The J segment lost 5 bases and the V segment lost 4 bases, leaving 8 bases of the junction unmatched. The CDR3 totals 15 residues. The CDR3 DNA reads TGTGCCAGCAGTTCATACAGGGGGCCGGGGACTGAAGCTTTCTTT. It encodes CASSSYRGPGTEAFF.

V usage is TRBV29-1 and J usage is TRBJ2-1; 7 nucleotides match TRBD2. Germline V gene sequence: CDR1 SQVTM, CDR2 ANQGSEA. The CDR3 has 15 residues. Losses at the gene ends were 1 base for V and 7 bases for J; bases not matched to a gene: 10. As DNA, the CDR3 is TGCAGCGTTGAAGGGGCCCGGGAGGTGGGTAATGAGCAGTTCTTC. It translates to CSVEGAREVGNEQFF.